A single sample is the source of the 32 T cell receptor beta chains below, sequenced in a study of vaccination effects on CD4 cells after COVID-19. No antigen has been assigned to these receptors. Some clones are missing from TCRdb's copy, which holds only in-frame ones; the method was immunoSEQ multiplex PCR. The repertoire includes approximately 66,000 clones, 70% to 80% of them detected once, and roughly 2.2% sits in the top ten. Scientists isolated CD4+ T cells after a roughly nine-day culture period ended. Each participant was given two doses of one vaccine (BNT162b2 or mRNA-1273). This sample comprised CD4+ T cells from PBMCs cultured without peptide, obtained after COVID-19 vaccination. These receptor sequences come from a human donor who received a COVID-19 vaccine.

This clone was counted between two and nine times. V usage is TRBV3-1 (or the pseudogene TRBV3-2) and J usage is TRBJ2-3, with unresolved D. Trimming stripped 2 bases from V and 0 bases from J, with 0 bases between. The CDR3 is made up of 12 amino acids. Germline CDR1 is LGHDT and CDR2 is YNNKEL (reference sequence). Written as DNA, the CDR3 is TGTGCCAGCAGCCAAAGCACAGATACGCAGTATTTT. It specifies CASSQSTDTQYF.

The chain carries TRBV19 and TRBJ1-5, with TRBD1 as a possible D gene (6 bases). Germline values: CDR1 LNHDA, CDR2 SQIVND (reference sequence). Trimming took off 7 bases at V and 5 bases at J, with 18 bases between the two ends. This CDR3 is 15 amino acids long. The CDR3 DNA reads as TGTGCCAGTACCTCCCCCGGGACACCTTATCAGCCCCAGCATTTT. Translated, it gives CASTSPGTPYQPQHF.

This clone has just one count. V gene TRBV11-2 combines with J gene TRBJ1-2, with D maybe TRBD1 (6 bases). The CDR3 has 16 amino acids. From germline, CDR1 is SGHAT and CDR2 FQNNGV. V shed 3 bases and J shed 0 bases, with 14 bases lying between them. The CDR3 here is CASSFMDSRANYGYTF. The CDR3 DNA sequence: TGTGCCAGCAGCTTCATGGACAGCCGAGCTAACTATGGCTACACCTTC.

The chain uses TRBV20-1 and TRBJ1-5; 9 positions match TRBD1. After removal of 3 bases from V and 4 bases from J, the junction contained 10 bases not matched to a gene. Germline-derived CDR1 and CDR2 are DFQATT and SNEGSKA (reference sequence). This CDR3 is built from 16 residues. CDR3 bases: TGCAGTGCTAGTCCCTTCGGACAGGGGACTAATCAGCCCCAGCATTTT. Encoded protein: CSASPFGQGTNQPQHF.

The rearrangement links TRBV18 to TRBJ1-2, with 9 bases fitting TRBD1. V shed 3 bases and J 7 bases; nucleotides not matched to a gene: 12. The germline V gene has CDR1 KGHSH and CDR2 LQKENI. This CDR3 contains 16 residues. This CDR3 is CASSPKTGGDHSGYTF. The CDR3, as DNA: TGTGCCAGCTCACCGAAGACAGGGGGGGATCATAGTGGCTACACCTTC.

In its sample, this clone was seen once. The chain joins TRBV4-1 to TRBJ1-5, with 7 bases fitting TRBD1. This CDR3 is 16 amino acids long. V shed 4 bases and J 4 bases; nucleotides not matched to a gene: 10. CDR1 is MGHRA and CDR2 is YSYEKL in the germline V gene. DNA of the CDR3: TGCGCCAGCAGCCGGAGCGGGGACAGCTATAATCAGCCCCAGCATTTT. As protein: CASSRSGDSYNQPQHF.

The chain couples TRBV4-1 to TRBJ1-3, with D hard to call. V was cut by 0 bases and J by 0 bases, with 12 bases left in between. The CDR3 contains 17 residues. Per germline, CDR1 MGHRA and CDR2 YSYEKL. The CDR3 sequence: CASSQDRTVRSGNTIYF. CDR3 DNA: TGCGCCAGCAGCCAAGATCGGACTGTTCGCTCTGGAAACACCATATATTTT.

The rearrangement uses TRBV12-3 or TRBV12-4 and TRBJ1-6; D is unclear. This CDR3 is 13 amino acids long. V shed 1 base and J shed 7 bases, with 5 bases lying between them. CDR3 nucleotide sequence: TGTGCCAGCAGTTTAGTCCCGAATTCACCCCTCCACTTT. Translation: CASSLVPNSPLHF.

This sequence joins TRBV20-1 and TRBJ1-2; perhaps TRBD1 as D (5 bases). Deletions cut 6 bases from V and 8 bases from J, with 13 bases between. Germline CDR1 reads DFQATT; CDR2 reads SNEGSKA (reference sequence). The CDR3 length is 11 residues. CDR3 protein: CSAPRGEGYTF. The CDR3 region has the DNA TGCAGTGCCCCACGAGGGGAAGGCTACACCTTC.

The chain joins TRBV10-3 to TRBJ2-1; 8 bases align to TRBD2. The germline CDR1 and CDR2 sequences are ENHRY and SYGVKD. There are 15 residues in the CDR3. The junction had 6 bases not matched to a gene; V was cut back by 0 bases and J by 8 bases. CDR3 bases: TGTGCCATCAGTGAGTCGGCAGGGCGGGGGGATGAGCAGTTCTTC. This translates into CAISESAGRGDEQFF.

The V and J genes are TRBV5-1 and TRBJ1-2; the D gene is possibly TRBD1 (6 bases). With 0 bases removed from V and 10 bases from J, the gap between germline ends came to 16 bases. This CDR3 has 14 amino acids. Germline assignment: CDR1 SGHRS and CDR2 YFSETQ. CDR3 protein: CASSLGAAGDDYTF. The CDR3 DNA reads TGCGCCAGCAGCTTGGGCGCGGCAGGGGACGACTACACCTTC. The whole variable domain, filled in from reference TRBV5-1 and TRBJ1-2, reads KAGVTQTPRYLIKTRGQQVTLSCSPISGHRSVSWYQQTPGQGLQFLFEYFSETQRNKGNFPGRFSGRQFSNSRSEMNVSTLELGDSALYLCASSLGAAGDDYTFGSGTRLTVV.

The chain has TRBV28 and TRBJ1-2, with 9 bases that match TRBD1. The V gene's germline CDR1 is MDHEN and CDR2 SYDVKM. Unmatched junction bases numbered 20, after V lost 4 bases and J lost 5 bases. The CDR3 consists of 19 residues. CDR3 residues: CASSSPGRGTGFPSYGYTF. CDR3 coding DNA: TGTGCCAGCAGTTCTCCGGGTCGGGGGACAGGGTTCCCTTCGTATGGCTACACCTTC.

The chain employs TRBV7-3 and TRBJ1-2; D unclear. Per germline, CDR1 SGHTA and CDR2 FQGTGA. CDR3 length: 16 amino acids. Deletions cut 2 bases from V and 4 bases from J, with 17 bases between. CDR3 sequence: CASSLFPGPQTYGYTF. The CDR3 coding sequence is TGTGCCAGCAGCTTATTCCCCGGACCGCAAACCTATGGCTACACCTTC. Full variable domain (remainder filled in from reference TRBV7-3 and TRBJ1-2): GAGVSQTPSNKVTEKGKYVELRCDPISGHTALYWYRQSLGQGPEFLIYFQGTGAADDSGLPNDRFFAVRPEGSVSTLKIQRTERGDSAVYLCASSLFPGPQTYGYTFGSGTRLTVV.

This sequence joins TRBV19 and TRBJ2-5; 8 positions agree with TRBD1. Germline loops: CDR1 LNHDA, CDR2 SQIVND (reference sequence). V shed 2 bases and J 2 bases; nucleotides not matched to a gene: 1. The length of the CDR3 is 14 residues. The CDR3: CASSIRTGQETQYF. Written as DNA, the CDR3 is TGTGCCAGTAGTATAAGGACAGGGCAAGAGACCCAGTACTTC.

This chain joins TRBV5-1 and TRBJ2-1; 10 bases align to TRBD1. The CDR3 has 14 residues. With 3 bases clipped from V and 8 bases from J, the junction kept 5 bases outside the gene matches. Germline loops: CDR1 SGHRS, CDR2 YFSETQ. CDR3 sequence (DNA): TGCGCCAGCAGCTGGGACAGGGGCTTGGATGAGCAGTTCTTC. It yields the protein CASSWDRGLDEQFF.

The rearrangement links TRBV19 to TRBJ2-3; 12 bases line up with TRBD2. V was pared by 5 bases and J by 0 bases, with 6 bases of the junction left unmatched. CDR1 is LNHDA, CDR2 SQIVND, per germline (reference sequence). CDR3 size: 17 residues. CDR3 DNA sequence: TGTGCCAGTAGTCGTCCTAGCGGGGGGGCTAGCACAGATACGCAGTATTTT. Amino acids: CASSRPSGGASTDTQYF. Full variable domain (remainder filled in from reference TRBV19 and TRBJ2-3): DGGITQSPKYLFRKEGQNVTLSCEQNLNHDAMYWYRQDPGQGLRLIYYSQIVNDFQKGDIAEGYSVSREKKESFPLTVTSAQKNPTAFYLCASSRPSGGASTDTQYFGPGTRLTVL.

V usage is TRBV5-4 and J usage is TRBJ1-1; D uncertain. V was trimmed by 0 bases and J by 1 base, leaving 7 bases between them. This CDR3 has 14 residues. The germline CDR1 and CDR2 sequences are SGHNT and YYREEE (reference sequence). The CDR3, as DNA: TGTGCCAGCAGCTTGGATACGGCGAACACTGAAGCTTTCTTT. Translation gives CASSLDTANTEAFF.

This sequence joins TRBV5-1 and TRBJ2-2; D is possibly TRBD1 or TRBD2 (5 bases each). Germline V CDR1 and CDR2: SGHRS, YFSETQ. V was trimmed by 0 bases and J by 7 bases, leaving 10 bases between them. This CDR3 contains 14 residues. This CDR3 is CASSLAAGSGELFF. CDR3 sequence (DNA): TGCGCCAGCAGCTTGGCTGCAGGGAGCGGGGAGCTGTTTTTT. The whole variable domain, filled in from reference TRBV5-1 and TRBJ2-2, reads KAGVTQTPRYLIKTRGQQVTLSCSPISGHRSVSWYQQTPGQGLQFLFEYFSETQRNKGNFPGRFSGRQFSNSRSEMNVSTLELGDSALYLCASSLAAGSGELFFGEGSRLTVL.

V is TRBV2 and J is TRBJ2-1, with D perhaps TRBD1 (6 bases). The CDR3 is made up of 16 amino acids. Trimming left V 2 bases short and J 0 bases short, with 11 bases between. The germline CDR1 and CDR2 sequences are SNHLY and FYNNEI. This CDR3 is CASSESIGGSYNEQFF. For the CDR3, the DNA is TGTGCCAGCAGTGAAAGTATAGGGGGCTCCTACAATGAGCAGTTCTTC.

The V call is TRBV24-1, the J call TRBJ2-1; 10 positions match TRBD2. This CDR3 spans 14 amino acids. The germline CDR1 and CDR2 sequences are KGHDR and SFDVKD. Germline trimming cut 4 bases from V and 7 bases from J; bases unmatched to any gene: 3. In DNA form, the CDR3 reads TGTGCCACCAGTGAAGCGGGGGGGCAAAATGAGCAGTTCTTC. Protein sequence: CATSEAGGQNEQFF.

V is TRBV5-1 and J is TRBJ2-4; D may be TRBD1 (6 bases). This CDR3 is built from 15 residues. Trimming took off 4 bases at V and 2 bases at J, with 13 bases between the two ends. Germline V gene lookup returns CDR1 SGHRS and CDR2 YFSETQ. CDR3 sequence (DNA): TGCGCCAGCAGCCTCCAGGGGTATCCCAAAAACATTCAGTACTTC. Amino acids: CASSLQGYPKNIQYF.

The CDR3 reads CASGLRGYNEQFF. The CDR3 region has the DNA TGTGCCAGTGGACTCAGGGGGTACAATGAGCAGTTCTTC. This chain links TRBV19 with TRBJ2-1; 7 bases are a match to TRBD1. The V segment lost 8 bases and the J segment 4 bases; nucleotides outside the gene matches: 5. CDR1 is LNHDA and CDR2 is SQIVND in the germline V gene (reference sequence). The CDR3 totals 13 residues.

CDR3 DNA sequence: TGTGCCAGCAGCCGGGACAGGGGTGAGGGAAACACCATATATTTT. It translates to CASSRDRGEGNTIYF. V and J are TRBV6-5 and TRBJ1-3; 10 nucleotides line up with TRBD1. Per the germline V gene, CDR1 is MNHEY and CDR2 is SVGAGI. There are 15 residues in the CDR3. The J segment lost 4 bases and the V segment lost 6 bases, leaving 6 bases of the junction unmatched.

The V and J genes are TRBV12-3 or TRBV12-4 and TRBJ2-5; D is uncertain. The CDR3 consists of 13 residues. V was clipped by 5 bases and J by 5 bases, with 12 bases between them. CDR3 coding DNA: TGTGCCAGCAGTATACTCGACGCGGAGACCCAGTACTTC. Protein: CASSILDAETQYF.

The V gene is TRBV14, the J gene TRBJ2-3; D perhaps matches TRBD2 (7 bases). The CDR3 length is 16 residues. V was trimmed by 4 bases and J by 2 bases, leaving 16 bases between them. Germline CDR1 and CDR2: SGHDN and FVKESK. The CDR3 reads CASSPKTGGVTDTQYF. The CDR3 DNA follows: TGTGCCAGCAGCCCGAAAACGGGGGGCGTCACAGATACGCAGTATTTT.

J is TRBJ1-6 and V is TRBV6-5, with no clear D. Germline V gene data show CDR1 as MNHEY and CDR2 as SVGAGI. This CDR3 contains 15 residues. V lost 3 bases to trimming and J lost 12 bases, with 18 bases between them. CDR3 nucleotides: TGTGCCAGCAGTTATATCCAGGCCCCAGAGGGACCCCTCCACTTT. This gives the protein CASSYIQAPEGPLHF.

The rearrangement uses TRBV10-3 and TRBJ2-5; 12 nucleotides match TRBD1. This CDR3 spans 15 amino acids. The germline V gene encodes CDR1 ENHRY and CDR2 SYGVKD. The V gene end was trimmed by 3 bases and the J gene end by 5 bases; junction bases not matched to a gene: 4. The CDR3 sequence: CAISEGTGGFETQYF. CDR3 nucleotide sequence: TGTGCCATCAGTGAAGGGACAGGGGGCTTCGAGACCCAGTACTTC.

The chain has TRBV4-3 and TRBJ2-7; 8 bases map to TRBD2. With 2 bases clipped from V and 3 bases from J, the junction kept 6 bases outside the gene matches. This CDR3 has 15 residues. Germline V CDR1 and CDR2: LGHNA, YSLEER. DNA for the CDR3: TGCGCCAGCAGCCAAAGTTATCTAGCGGGCTACGAGCAGTACGTC. Encoded protein: CASSQSYLAGYEQYV.

V and J are TRBV30 and TRBJ1-5, with D unclear. CDR3 length: 14 amino acids. The ends were cut back, 3 bases at V and 6 bases at J, with 15 bases in the middle. The V gene's germline CDR1 is GTSNPN and CDR2 SVGIG (reference sequence). The CDR3 DNA follows: TGTGCCTGGAGCTCCGGTAGGGTTCCTCAGCCCCAGCATTTT. Translating it yields CAWSSGRVPQPQHF.

The chain has TRBV4-3 and TRBJ2-2, with a possible D match to TRBD1 (5 bases). From germline, CDR1 is LGHNA and CDR2 YSLEER. The CDR3 length is 15 residues. The ends were cut back, 4 bases at V and 1 base at J, with 10 bases in the middle. The DNA for the CDR3 is TGCGCCAGCAGCCGCAAGGGGCTGAACACCGGGGAGCTGTTTTTT. This encodes CASSRKGLNTGELFF.

V is TRBV3-1 (or the pseudogene TRBV3-2) and J is TRBJ2-2, with D maybe TRBD2 (5 bases). V shed 0 bases and J shed 5 bases, with 7 bases lying between them. This CDR3 region has 14 residues. Germline CDR1 LGHDT, CDR2 YNNKEL (reference sequence). DNA for the CDR3: TGTGCCAGCAGCCAAGATGGGAGAACCGGGGAGCTGTTTTTT. It specifies CASSQDGRTGELFF.

As DNA, the CDR3 is TGTGCCAGCAGTTATACCCGTCAGCTAAGCAATCAGCCCCAGCATTTT. Translated: CASSYTRQLSNQPQHF. The V gene is TRBV6-6, the J gene TRBJ1-5; D unclear. The germline V gene encodes CDR1 MNHNY and CDR2 SVGAGI (reference sequence). The CDR3 contains 16 residues. V was pared by 3 bases and J by 1 base, with 13 bases between.